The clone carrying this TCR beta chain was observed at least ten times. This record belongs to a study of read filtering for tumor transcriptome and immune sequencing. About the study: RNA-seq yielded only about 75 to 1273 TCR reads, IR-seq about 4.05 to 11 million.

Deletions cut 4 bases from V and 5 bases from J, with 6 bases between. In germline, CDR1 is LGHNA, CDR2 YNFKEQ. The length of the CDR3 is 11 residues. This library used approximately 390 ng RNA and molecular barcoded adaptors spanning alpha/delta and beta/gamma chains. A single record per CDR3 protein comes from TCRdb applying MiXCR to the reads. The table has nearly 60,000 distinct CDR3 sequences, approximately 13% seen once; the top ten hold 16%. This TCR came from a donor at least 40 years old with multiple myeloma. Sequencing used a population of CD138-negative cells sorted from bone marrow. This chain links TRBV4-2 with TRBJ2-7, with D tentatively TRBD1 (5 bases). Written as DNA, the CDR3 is TGTGCCAGCAGCCGGGGCCACGAGCAGTACTTC. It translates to CASSRGHEQYF.